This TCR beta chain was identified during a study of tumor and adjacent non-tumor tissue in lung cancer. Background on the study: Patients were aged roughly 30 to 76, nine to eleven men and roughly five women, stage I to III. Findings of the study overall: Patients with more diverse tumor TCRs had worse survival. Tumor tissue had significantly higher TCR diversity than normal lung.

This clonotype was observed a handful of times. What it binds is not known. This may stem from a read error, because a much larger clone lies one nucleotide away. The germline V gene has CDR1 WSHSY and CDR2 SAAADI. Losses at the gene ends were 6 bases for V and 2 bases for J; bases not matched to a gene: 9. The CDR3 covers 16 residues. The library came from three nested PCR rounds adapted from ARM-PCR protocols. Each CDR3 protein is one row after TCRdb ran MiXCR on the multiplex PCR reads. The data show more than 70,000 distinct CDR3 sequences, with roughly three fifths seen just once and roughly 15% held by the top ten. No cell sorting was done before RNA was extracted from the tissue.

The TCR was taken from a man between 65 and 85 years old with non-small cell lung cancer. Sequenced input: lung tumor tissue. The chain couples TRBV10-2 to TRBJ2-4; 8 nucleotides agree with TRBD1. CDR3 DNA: TGCGCCAGCAGCCCCGGACAGGGATGGACCAAAAACATTCAGTACTTC. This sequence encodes CASSPGQGWTKNIQYF.